The 10 T cell receptor beta chains presented below share a single source sample, sequenced in a study of T-cell memory formation after mild COVID-19. One entry per CDR3 protein results from TCRdb running MiXCR on the 5' RACE reads. The sample lists hundreds of thousands of distinct CDR3 sequences, under 20% occurring once. The sequencing sample was made of PBMCs or a T cell subset sorted from them (not recorded which). The receptor source for this set is a man between 18 and 29 years old who had mild COVID-19 (a few samples of this study predate the infection). Cell type and time point are not known.

V and J are TRBV20-1 and TRBJ2-1; D is ambiguous. V lost 3 bases and J 2 bases, leaving 5 bases between the germline ends. The CDR3 has 12 amino acids. Germline values: CDR1 DFQATT, CDR2 SNEGSKA (reference sequence). CDR3: CSARTTYNEQFF. As DNA, the CDR3 is TGCAGTGCTAGGACAACCTACAATGAGCAGTTCTTC.

The chain joins TRBV4-1 to TRBJ2-3; D is undetermined. Trimming stripped 0 bases from V and 6 bases from J, with 13 bases between. Germline V gene sequence: CDR1 MGHRA, CDR2 YSYEKL. The CDR3 runs 15 residues. The DNA of the CDR3 is TGCGCCAGCAGCCAAGATCAGACACTCGCGGATACGCAGTATTTT. As protein: CASSQDQTLADTQYF.

The sample holds a few counts of this clonotype. V usage is TRBV15 and J usage is TRBJ1-2; D is unresolved. From germline, CDR1 is LNHNV and CDR2 YYDKDF (reference sequence). The CDR3 has 15 amino acids. The V gene lost 5 bases and the J gene lost 4 bases, with 17 bases spanning the gap. This CDR3 reads CATSLEGSGTYGYTF. In DNA form, the CDR3 reads TGTGCCACCAGCCTGGAGGGCAGTGGAACCTATGGCTACACCTTC.

This clonotype was recorded many times. The genes are TRBV5-1 and TRBJ2-2; D might be TRBD1 or TRBD2, each matching 5 bases. The CDR3 is 14 amino acids. CDR1 is SGHRS and CDR2 is YFSETQ in the germline V gene. Between the trimmed V and J ends, which lost 3 bases and 4 bases, there was a span of 10 bases. The CDR3: CASSSGTTTGELFF. The CDR3 DNA is TGCGCCAGCAGCTCAGGGACGACCACCGGGGAGCTGTTTTTT. Drawing the rest from reference TRBV5-1 and TRBJ2-2, the complete variable domain is KAGVTQTPRYLIKTRGQQVTLSCSPISGHRSVSWYQQTPGQGLQFLFEYFSETQRNKGNFPGRFSGRQFSNSRSEMNVSTLELGDSALYLCASSSGTTTGELFFGEGSRLTVL.

This clonotype was counted a few times. In DNA, the CDR3 is TGTGCCAGCAGCCGACAGGCCTCATTAGCCAAAAACATTCAGTACTTC. It yields the protein CASSRQASLAKNIQYF. V gene TRBV11-2 combines with J gene TRBJ2-4; D possibly corresponds to TRBD1 (6 bases). CDR3 length: 16 amino acids. CDR1 is SGHAT and CDR2 is FQNNGV in the germline V gene. V was pared by 5 bases and J by 0 bases, with 14 bases between.

This clonotype was seen more than once but under ten times. The genes are TRBV4-2 and TRBJ2-3; 8 bases match TRBD2. With 0 bases clipped from V and 2 bases from J, the junction kept 4 bases outside the gene matches. The CDR3 sequence is 16 residues long. Germline CDR1 LGHNA, CDR2 YNFKEQ. Here the CDR3 reads CASSQDVTSDTDTQYF. The CDR3 region has the DNA TGTGCCAGCAGCCAAGATGTGACTAGCGACACAGATACGCAGTATTTT.

This clonotype has just a few counts. The rearrangement links TRBV5-4 to TRBJ2-1; unclear D gene. V was shortened by 2 bases and J by 4 bases, with 7 bases between the two germline ends. The V gene's germline CDR1 is SGHNT and CDR2 YYREEE (reference sequence). CDR3 length equals 13 residues. CDR3 sequence: CASSFRAYNEQFF. The CDR3 DNA reads as TGTGCCAGCAGCTTTAGGGCTTACAATGAGCAGTTCTTC.

The chain has TRBV12-3 or TRBV12-4 and TRBJ2-1, with D perhaps TRBD2 (6 bases). The CDR3 extends over 14 amino acids. V was cut by 2 bases and J by 7 bases, with 12 bases left in between. CDR3 bases: TGTGCCAGCAGTTTACTAGGAGGGAGGAATGAGCAGTTCTTC. Translated, it gives CASSLLGGRNEQFF.

J is TRBJ2-7 and V is TRBV4-1, with D possibly being TRBD1 or TRBD2 (5 bases each). CDR1 and CDR2 (germline): MGHRA, YSYEKL. Trimming cost V 2 bases and J 4 bases, with 12 bases left between them. The CDR3 is made up of 14 amino acids. The CDR3 reads CASSQKAEGYEQYF. CDR3 in DNA: TGCGCCAGCAGCCAAAAGGCTGAGGGGTACGAGCAGTACTTC.

The chain is built from TRBV29-1 and TRBJ1-2, with D possibly TRBD1 on 5 matching bases. The CDR3 has 10 amino acids. Germline assignment: CDR1 SQVTM and CDR2 ANQGSEA. V lost 7 bases, J lost 6 bases, and 9 bases lay in between. For the CDR3, the DNA is TGCAGCGGGGGGGATGATGGCTACACCTTC. It encodes CSGGDDGYTF.